This entry describes one T cell receptor (beta chain). TCRdb reprocessed the PCR reads with MiXCR, giving one entry per CDR3 protein. The data contain about 12,000 distinct CDR3 sequences, approximately 48% of them seen just once; the ten biggest clones take up approximately 31%. This entry comes from a study of CD4 and CD8 cells across lung adenocarcinoma regions. This CDR3 is built from 13 residues. Germline CDR1 reads WSHSY; CDR2 reads SAAADI. After removal of 10 bases from V and 12 bases from J, the junction contained 15 bases not matched to a gene. Samples came from patients with localized non-small cell lung adenocarcinoma.

Sequenced input: CD8+ T cells from the margin of a lung tumor. V gene TRBV10-2 combines with J gene TRBJ2-3, with TRBD2 matching over 8 bases. This receptor was identified in a male donor with lung adenocarcinoma. The CD4 and CD8 labels of this study may be unreliable. CDR3 sequence (DNA): TGCGCCACCGGGCTAGCGGGCGCAGATATTCAGTATTTT. Protein sequence: CATGLAGADIQYF.